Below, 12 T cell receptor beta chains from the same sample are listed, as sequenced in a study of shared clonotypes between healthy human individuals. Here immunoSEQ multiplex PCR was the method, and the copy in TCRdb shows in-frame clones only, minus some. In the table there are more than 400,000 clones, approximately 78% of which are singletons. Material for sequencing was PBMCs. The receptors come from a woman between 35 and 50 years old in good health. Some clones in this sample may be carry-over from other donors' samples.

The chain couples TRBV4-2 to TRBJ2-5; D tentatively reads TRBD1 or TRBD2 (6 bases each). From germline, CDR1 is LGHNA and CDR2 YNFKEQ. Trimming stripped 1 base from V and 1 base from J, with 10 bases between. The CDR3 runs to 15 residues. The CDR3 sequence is CASSQGRDIQETQYF. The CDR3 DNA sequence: TGTGCCAGCAGCCAAGGGCGGGACATCCAAGAGACCCAGTACTTC.

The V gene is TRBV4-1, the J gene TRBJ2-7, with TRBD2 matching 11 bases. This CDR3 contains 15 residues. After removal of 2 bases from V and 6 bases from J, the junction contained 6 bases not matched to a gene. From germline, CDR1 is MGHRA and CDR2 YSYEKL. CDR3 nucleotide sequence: TGCGCCAGCAGCCAACGACCCGGGACTAGCGGCGAGCAGTACTTC. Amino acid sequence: CASSQRPGTSGEQYF.

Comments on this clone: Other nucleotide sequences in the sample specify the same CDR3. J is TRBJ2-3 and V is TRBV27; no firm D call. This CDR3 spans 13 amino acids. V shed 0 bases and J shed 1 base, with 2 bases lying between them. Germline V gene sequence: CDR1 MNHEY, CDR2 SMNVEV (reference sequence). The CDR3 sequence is CASSLSRTDTQYF. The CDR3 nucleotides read TGTGCCAGCAGTTTATCCCGCACAGATACGCAGTATTTT.

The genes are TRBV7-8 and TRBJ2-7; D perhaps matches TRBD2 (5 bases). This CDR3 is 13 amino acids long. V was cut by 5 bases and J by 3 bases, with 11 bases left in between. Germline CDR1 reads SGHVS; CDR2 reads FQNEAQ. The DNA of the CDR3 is TGTGCCAGCAGCCGCGGGTCCGACTACGAGCAGTACTTC. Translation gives CASSRGSDYEQYF.

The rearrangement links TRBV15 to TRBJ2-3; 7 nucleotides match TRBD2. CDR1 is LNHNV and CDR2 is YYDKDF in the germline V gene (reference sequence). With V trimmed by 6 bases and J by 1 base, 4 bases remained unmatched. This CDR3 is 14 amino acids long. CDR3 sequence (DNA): TGTGCCACCAGGCGGGAGTGGGGCACAGATACGCAGTATTTT. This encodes CATRREWGTDTQYF. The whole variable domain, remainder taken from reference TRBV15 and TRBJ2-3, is DAMVIQNPRYQVTQFGKPVTLSCSQTLNHNVMYWYQQKSSQAPKLLFHYYDKDFNNEADTPDNFQSRRPNTSFCFLDIRSPGLGDTAMYLCATRREWGTDTQYFGPGTRLTVL.

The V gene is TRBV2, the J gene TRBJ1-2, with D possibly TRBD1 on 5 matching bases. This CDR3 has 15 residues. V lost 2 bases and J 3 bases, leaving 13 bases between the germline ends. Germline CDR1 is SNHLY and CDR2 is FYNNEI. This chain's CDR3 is CASSELRSGDYGYTF. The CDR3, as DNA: TGTGCCAGCAGTGAATTAAGGTCGGGGGACTATGGCTACACCTTC.

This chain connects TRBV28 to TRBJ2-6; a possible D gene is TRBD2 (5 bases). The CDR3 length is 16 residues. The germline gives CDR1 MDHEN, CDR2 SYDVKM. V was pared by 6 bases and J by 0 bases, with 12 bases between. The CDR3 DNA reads TGTGCCAGCAGCACTGCCGGGGACTCTGGGGCCAACGTCCTGACTTTC. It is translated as CASSTAGDSGANVLTF.

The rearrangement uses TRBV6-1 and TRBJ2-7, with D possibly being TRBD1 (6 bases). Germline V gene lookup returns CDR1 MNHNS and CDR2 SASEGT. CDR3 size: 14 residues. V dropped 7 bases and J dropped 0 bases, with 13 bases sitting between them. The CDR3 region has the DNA TGTGCCAGCACGGGCAGGGGCCCCTCCTACGAGCAGTACTTC. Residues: CASTGRGPSYEQYF.

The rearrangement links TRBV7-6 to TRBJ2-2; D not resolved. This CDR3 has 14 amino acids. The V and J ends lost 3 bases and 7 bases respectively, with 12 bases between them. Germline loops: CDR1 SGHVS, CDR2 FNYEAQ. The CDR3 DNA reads TGTGCCAGCAGCTTCCACTTGAAGGGCGGGGAGCTGTTTTTT. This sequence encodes CASSFHLKGGELFF.

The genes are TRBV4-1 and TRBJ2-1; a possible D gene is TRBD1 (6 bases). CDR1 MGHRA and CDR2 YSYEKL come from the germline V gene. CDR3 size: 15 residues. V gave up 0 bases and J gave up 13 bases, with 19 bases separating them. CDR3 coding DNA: TGCGCCAGCAGCCAAGAAGGGGGACACAGGAGGATACAGTTCTTC. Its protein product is CASSQEGGHRRIQFF.

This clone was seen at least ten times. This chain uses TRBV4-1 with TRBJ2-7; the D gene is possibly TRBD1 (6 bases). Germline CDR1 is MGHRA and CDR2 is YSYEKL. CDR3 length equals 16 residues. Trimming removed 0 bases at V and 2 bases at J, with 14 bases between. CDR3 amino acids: CASSQDSTGHTYEQYF. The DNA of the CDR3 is TGCGCCAGCAGCCAAGACTCCACAGGGCATACCTACGAGCAGTACTTC.

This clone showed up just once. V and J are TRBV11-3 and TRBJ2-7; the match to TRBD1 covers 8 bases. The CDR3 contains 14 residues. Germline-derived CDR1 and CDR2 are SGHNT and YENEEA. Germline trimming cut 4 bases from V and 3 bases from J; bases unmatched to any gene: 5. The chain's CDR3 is CASSYGQGDYEQYF. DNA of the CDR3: TGTGCCAGCAGCTACGGACAGGGAGACTACGAGCAGTACTTC.